This T cell receptor beta chain is from a study of T-cell memory formation after mild COVID-19. Study results and limitations: Some clones that responded turned up in pre-infection memory, which suggests that cross-reactive memory joined in. Shrinking CD4+ clones resided mostly in CM and EM, and CD8+ ones in EMRA.

TCRdb recomputed calls from the 5' RACE reads with MiXCR, one row per CDR3 protein. The repertoire includes about 90,000 distinct CDR3 sequences, approximately 13% of them detected once, and about 25% sits in the top ten. This clonotype was seen a handful of times. Its target is unknown. Trimming took 6 bases from V and 13 from J, leaving 19 bases between them. The CDR3 length is 13 residues. Germline CDR1 and CDR2: SGHVS and FNYEAQ. The material sequenced was PBMCs or a T cell subset sorted from them (not recorded which). The chain carries TRBV7-6 and TRBJ2-1; D possibly corresponds to TRBD2 (6 bases). The sequence was collected from an adult woman who had mild COVID-19 (a few samples of this study predate the infection). Cell type and time point are not known. For the CDR3, the DNA is TGTGCCAGCAGGCCGACTTTTGGAGGGCCTCAGTTCTTC. It specifies CASRPTFGGPQFF.